This TCR beta chain comes out of a study of cytomegalovirus exposure and HLA in healthy donors. The PCR was carried out with 60 Vbeta primers and 13 Jbeta primers. Method: immunoSEQ multiplex PCR; TCRdb's copy keeps in-frame clones and lacks some. Among around 130,000 clones listed, about 74% were seen once. CDR1 and CDR2 from the germline V gene are MDHEN and SYDVKM. V was cut by 6 bases and J by 2 bases, with 13 bases left in between. This CDR3 has 14 amino acids. The sequenced sample was PBMCs. The gene calls are TRBV28 and TRBJ1-2; a weak D match, TRBD1 (6 bases). The TCR sequence derives from a woman in her sixties in good health and CMV-seronegative. The CDR3 loop reads CASRTTQGNYGYTF. The CDR3 DNA follows: TGTGCCAGCAGAACTACTCAGGGGAACTATGGCTACACCTTC.